What follows is one T cell receptor beta chain and its context. The antigen is not known. CDR3 size: 13 residues. CDR1 and CDR2 from the germline V gene are SGHNT and YYREEE (reference sequence). Trimming removed 4 bases at V and 4 bases at J, with 9 bases between. Primers: 60 Vbeta forward and 13 Jbeta reverse. Sequencing was performed with immunoSEQ multiplex PCR; in TCRdb, only in-frame clones are kept and a portion is missing. This repertoire comprises 200,000 to 250,000 clones; its ten largest clones make up about 1.1%. The data stem from a study of cytomegalovirus exposure and HLA in healthy donors. In the study overall: As released early, the data held some 80 million unique TCRs from HLA-typed donors.

Study-wide points: In presence/absence analyses, roughly uniform sequencing depth across donors was assumed. A few CMV-associated chains were confirmed in vitro to be specific for CMV antigens.

Each donor was nominally healthy when sampled (though unrecorded immune exposures were likely). Material: PBMCs. The genes are TRBV5-4 and TRBJ2-1; D ambiguous. This sequence was found in a girl aged 2 to 9 in good health and CMV-seropositive. The CDR3 protein is CASSLRRYNEQFF. The CDR3 bases are TGTGCCAGCAGCCTTCGGCGGTACAATGAGCAGTTCTTC.